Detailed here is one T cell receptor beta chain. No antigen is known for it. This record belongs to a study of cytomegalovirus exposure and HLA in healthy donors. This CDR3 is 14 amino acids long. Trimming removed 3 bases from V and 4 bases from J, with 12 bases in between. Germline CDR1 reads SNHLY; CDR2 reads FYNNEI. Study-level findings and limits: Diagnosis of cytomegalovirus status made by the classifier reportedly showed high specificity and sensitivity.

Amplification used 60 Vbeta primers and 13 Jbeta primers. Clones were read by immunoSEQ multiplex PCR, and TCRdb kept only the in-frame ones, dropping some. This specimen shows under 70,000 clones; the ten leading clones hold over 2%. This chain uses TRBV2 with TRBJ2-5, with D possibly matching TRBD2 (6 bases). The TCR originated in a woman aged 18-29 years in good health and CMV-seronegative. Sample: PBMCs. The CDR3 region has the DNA TGTGCCAGCAGTGATTTTTCCGGGGGAGAGACCCAGTACTTC. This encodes CASSDFSGGETQYF.